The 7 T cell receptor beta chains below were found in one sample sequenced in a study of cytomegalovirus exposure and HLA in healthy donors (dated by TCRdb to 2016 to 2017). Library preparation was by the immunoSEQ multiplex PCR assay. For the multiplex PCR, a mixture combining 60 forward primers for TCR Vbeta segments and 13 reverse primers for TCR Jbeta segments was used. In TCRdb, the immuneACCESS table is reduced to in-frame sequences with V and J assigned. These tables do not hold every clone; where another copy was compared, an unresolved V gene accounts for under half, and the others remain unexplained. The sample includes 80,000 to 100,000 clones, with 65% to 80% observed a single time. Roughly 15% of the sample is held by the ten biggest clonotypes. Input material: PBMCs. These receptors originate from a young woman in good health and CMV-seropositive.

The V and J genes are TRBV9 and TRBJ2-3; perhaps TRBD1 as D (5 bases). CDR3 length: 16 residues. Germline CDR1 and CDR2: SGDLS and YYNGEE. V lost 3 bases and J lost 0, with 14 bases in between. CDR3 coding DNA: TGTGCCAGCAGCGCCCTAGGGGCGATTAGCACAGATACGCAGTATTTT. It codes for CASSALGAISTDTQYF.

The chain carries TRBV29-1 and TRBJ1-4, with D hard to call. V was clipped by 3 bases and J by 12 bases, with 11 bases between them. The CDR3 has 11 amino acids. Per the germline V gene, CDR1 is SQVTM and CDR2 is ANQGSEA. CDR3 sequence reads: CSVEEGRELFF. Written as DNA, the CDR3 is TGCAGCGTTGAGGAGGGCCGCGAACTGTTTTTT.

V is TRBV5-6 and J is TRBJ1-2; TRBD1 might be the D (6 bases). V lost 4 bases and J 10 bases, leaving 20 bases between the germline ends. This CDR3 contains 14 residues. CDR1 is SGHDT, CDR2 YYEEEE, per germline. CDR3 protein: CASSLGARLSIYTF. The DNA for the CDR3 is TGTGCCAGCAGCCTGGGGGCCCGTCTATCGATCTACACCTTC.

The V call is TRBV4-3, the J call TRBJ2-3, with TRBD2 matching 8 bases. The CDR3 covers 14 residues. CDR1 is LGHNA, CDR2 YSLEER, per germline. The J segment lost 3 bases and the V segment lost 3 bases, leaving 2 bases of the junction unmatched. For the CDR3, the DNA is TGCGCCAGCAGCCACAGCGGGGGAACAGATACGCAGTATTTT. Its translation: CASSHSGGTDTQYF.

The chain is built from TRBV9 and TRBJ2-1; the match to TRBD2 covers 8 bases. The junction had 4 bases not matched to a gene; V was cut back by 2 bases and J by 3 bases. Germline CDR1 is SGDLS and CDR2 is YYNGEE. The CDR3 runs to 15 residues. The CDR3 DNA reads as TGTGCCAGCAGCGTTAGCGGGATTAACTACAATGAGCAGTTCTTC. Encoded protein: CASSVSGINYNEQFF.

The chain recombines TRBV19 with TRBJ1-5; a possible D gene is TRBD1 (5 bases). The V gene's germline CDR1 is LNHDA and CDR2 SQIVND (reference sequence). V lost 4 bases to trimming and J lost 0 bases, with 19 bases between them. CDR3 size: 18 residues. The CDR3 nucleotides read TGTGCCAGTAGTACGGGAATGGGGGGGGTCGATAGCAATCAGCCCCAGCATTTT. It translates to CASSTGMGGVDSNQPQHF.

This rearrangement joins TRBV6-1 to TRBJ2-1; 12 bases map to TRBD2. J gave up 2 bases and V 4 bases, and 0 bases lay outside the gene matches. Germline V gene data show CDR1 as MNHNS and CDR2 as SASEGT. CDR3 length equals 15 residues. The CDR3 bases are TGTGCCAGCAGTGGACTAGCGGGAGCCTACAATGAGCAGTTCTTC. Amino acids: CASSGLAGAYNEQFF.